Shown below are 30 T cell receptor beta chains from a single sample sequenced in a study of cytomegalovirus exposure and HLA in healthy donors (dated by TCRdb to about 2017). The method was the immunoSEQ multiplex PCR assay. For the multiplex PCR, a mixture combining 60 forward primers for TCR Vbeta segments and 13 reverse primers for TCR Jbeta segments was used. In TCRdb, the immuneACCESS table is reduced to in-frame sequences with V and J assigned. These tables do not hold every clone; where another copy was compared, an unresolved V gene accounts for under half, and the others remain unexplained. For this sample there are more than 95,000 clones; around three quarters appear just once. 0.95% to 1.5% of the sample is held by the ten biggest clonotypes. Sequencing was done on a sample of PBMCs. The source is a female donor in good health and CMV-seronegative.

The J gene is TRBJ1-1, the V gene TRBV19; 9 bases map to TRBD1. Germline V lookup: CDR1 LNHDA, CDR2 SQIVND (reference sequence). The CDR3 spans 13 residues. Unmatched junction bases numbered 5, after V lost 7 bases and J lost 5 bases. The CDR3 is CASNRGRRTEAFF. For the CDR3, the DNA is TGTGCCAGTAACAGGGGGCGCCGGACTGAAGCTTTCTTT.

The CDR3 nucleotides are TGTGCCAGCAGCCGTCCCGGGACAGGTGAAAAACTGTTTTTT. It yields the protein CASSRPGTGEKLFF. V is TRBV14 and J is TRBJ1-4; 8 bases are shared with TRBD1. The CDR3 totals 14 residues. The junction had 5 bases not matched to a gene; V was cut back by 4 bases and J by 7 bases. Germline V gene sequence: CDR1 SGHDN, CDR2 FVKESK. The full variable domain, completed using reference TRBV14 and TRBJ1-4, is EAGVTQFPSHSVIEKGQTVTLRCDPISGHDNLYWYRRVMGKEIKFLLHFVKESKQDESGMPNNRFLAERTGGTYSTLKVQPAELEDSGVYFCASSRPGTGEKLFFGSGTQLSVL.

The V call is TRBV7-8, the J call TRBJ2-3; 8 positions match TRBD2. V shed 3 bases, J shed 0 bases, and the junction held 8 bases outside the gene matches. Germline CDR1 is SGHVS and CDR2 is FQNEAQ. The CDR3 is made up of 17 amino acids. The CDR3 sequence is CASSFGGGPLSTDTQYF. CDR3 coding DNA: TGTGCCAGCAGCTTCGGCGGGGGGCCCCTTAGCACAGATACGCAGTATTTT.

The chain joins TRBV6-5 to TRBJ1-1; TRBD1 might be the D (6 bases). This CDR3 contains 14 residues. The germline V gene encodes CDR1 MNHEY and CDR2 SVGAGI. V was trimmed by 6 bases and J by 6 bases, leaving 17 bases between them. CDR3 in DNA: TGTGCCAGCAGCCGGACAGTGACTAGCGCTGAAGCTTTCTTT. It translates to CASSRTVTSAEAFF.

Only one count was recorded for this clone. V is TRBV5-4 and J is TRBJ1-1; D is undetermined. Trimming shortened V by 0 bases and J by 0 bases, and 9 bases separated the two germline ends. Germline V CDR1 and CDR2: SGHNT, YYREEE (reference sequence). There are 15 residues in the CDR3. The CDR3 nucleotides read TGTGCCAGCAGCTTGGAGCGGAGCTTGAACACTGAAGCTTTCTTT. Translating it yields CASSLERSLNTEAFF.

This clone was seen only once. The chain joins TRBV6-5 to TRBJ2-7, with 12 bases identical to TRBD2. CDR1 MNHEY and CDR2 SVGAGI come from the germline V gene. The CDR3 length is 15 residues. V was clipped by 4 bases and J by 2 bases; unmatched bases: 3. The CDR3 DNA follows: TGTGCCAGCAGTTCGGGACTAGCGGGCCCCTACGAGCAGTACTTC. Encoded protein: CASSSGLAGPYEQYF.

This CDR3 reads CASRLPRGGVGGYTF. In DNA, the CDR3 is TGTGCCAGCAGACTACCAAGGGGAGGGGTTGGTGGCTACACCTTC. The V and J genes are TRBV7-2 and TRBJ1-2; tentatively, D is TRBD1 (5 bases). The CDR3 is 15 amino acids. The germline V gene has CDR1 SGHTA and CDR2 FQGNSA. V gave up 6 bases and J gave up 7 bases, with 21 bases separating them.

The J gene is TRBJ1-5, the V gene TRBV6-5, with 10 bases aligning to TRBD1. The J segment lost 4 bases and the V segment lost 6 bases, leaving 6 bases of the junction unmatched. Germline-derived CDR1 and CDR2 are MNHEY and SVGAGI. The CDR3 is 15 amino acids. The CDR3 nucleotides read TGTGCCAGCAGCCGGAAGGGACAGGGGAATCAGCCCCAGCATTTT. This sequence encodes CASSRKGQGNQPQHF.

V usage is TRBV11-1 and J usage is TRBJ1-1; TRBD1 is a possible D gene (5 bases). Germline V lookup: CDR1 SGHAT, CDR2 FQDESV (reference sequence). The length of the CDR3 is 13 residues. V lost 3 bases to trimming and J lost 3 bases, with 8 bases between them. The CDR3 here is CASSLGEDTEAFF. As DNA, the CDR3 is TGTGCCAGCAGCTTGGGGGAGGACACTGAAGCTTTCTTT.

J is TRBJ2-5 and V is TRBV7-8; TRBD1 matches 7 bases. Germline V CDR1 and CDR2: SGHVS, FQNEAQ. J lost 5 bases, V lost 5 bases, and 8 bases had no gene match. The CDR3 loop spans 14 amino acids. The CDR3 here is CASSDRTGWETQYF. The CDR3 DNA reads TGTGCCAGCAGCGACCGGACAGGCTGGGAGACCCAGTACTTC.

The CDR3 is CASSLGEGAGYTF. CDR3 coding DNA: TGCGCCAGCAGCTTGGGAGAGGGGGCTGGCTACACCTTC. The chain recombines TRBV5-1 with TRBJ1-2; 7 positions agree with TRBD1. Germline V gene lookup returns CDR1 SGHRS and CDR2 YFSETQ. CDR3 length: 13 amino acids. With 0 bases clipped from V and 7 bases from J, the junction kept 3 bases outside the gene matches.

The rearrangement uses TRBV19 and TRBJ2-1; TRBD2 aligns across 10 bases. With V trimmed by 7 bases and J by 5 bases, 5 bases remained unmatched. Germline V gene sequence: CDR1 LNHDA, CDR2 SQIVND (reference sequence). There are 14 residues in the CDR3. CDR3 protein: CASIGLAENNEQFF. CDR3 in DNA: TGTGCCAGTATCGGACTAGCGGAAAACAATGAGCAGTTCTTC. The full variable domain, in which reference TRBV19 and TRBJ2-1 provide the parts outside the CDR3, is DGGITQSPKYLFRKEGQNVTLSCEQNLNHDAMYWYRQDPGQGLRLIYYSQIVNDFQKGDIAEGYSVSREKKESFPLTVTSAQKNPTAFYLCASIGLAENNEQFFGPGTRLTVL.

The chain is built from TRBV15 and TRBJ1-1; 8 nucleotides match TRBD1. Germline values: CDR1 LNHNV, CDR2 YYDKDF (reference sequence). CDR3 size: 13 residues. Trimming took 8 bases from V and 5 from J; bases not matched to a gene: 7. CDR3 bases: TGTGCCACCCGTTTCGGACAGGGAACTGAAGCTTTCTTT. This sequence encodes CATRFGQGTEAFF.

This sequence joins TRBV18 and TRBJ1-6; TRBD1 matches at 7 bases. The CDR3 has 18 amino acids. CDR1 KGHSH and CDR2 LQKENI come from the germline V gene. V shed 3 bases and J 8 bases; nucleotides not matched to a gene: 16. The CDR3: CASSPQHRQGWVDSPLHF. The CDR3 DNA reads TGTGCCAGCTCACCTCAACACCGACAGGGATGGGTGGATTCACCCCTCCACTTT.

As concerns this clone: One junction end does not reproduce the germline sequence, and a read error may be involved. The chain's CDR3 is CASSLDRGAGNTIYF. The CDR3 region has the DNA TGTGCTAGCAGCTTAGATCGGGGGGCTGGAAACACCATATATTTT. The chain links TRBV7-7 to TRBJ1-3; D possibly corresponds to TRBD1 (5 bases). CDR1 is SSHAT, CDR2 FNYEAQ, per germline (reference sequence). The CDR3 contains 15 residues.

This clone has only a few counts. V usage is TRBV18 and J usage is TRBJ2-5; D unresolved. Germline V gives CDR1 KGHSH, CDR2 LQKENI. Trimming left V 1 base short and J 4 bases short, with 7 bases between. CDR3 length: 13 residues. The CDR3 nucleotides are TGTGCCAGCTCACCACGGAGAGGAGAGACCCAGTACTTC. Amino acids: CASSPRRGETQYF.

The chain uses TRBV5-1 and TRBJ2-5; 9 bases fit TRBD2. The CDR3 consists of 16 residues. From germline, CDR1 is SGHRS and CDR2 YFSETQ. Trimming removed 1 base from V and 3 bases from J; junction bases left unmatched: 7. The CDR3 is CASSLRASGAKETQYF. The CDR3 nucleotides are TGCGCCAGCAGCTTGCGCGCTAGCGGGGCCAAAGAGACCCAGTACTTC.

The genes are TRBV27 and TRBJ1-5; D remains ambiguous. The CDR3 extends over 17 amino acids. The germline V and J ends were trimmed by 5 bases and 5 bases, with 22 bases remaining between them. Per the germline V gene, CDR1 is MNHEY and CDR2 is SMNVEV (reference sequence). The DNA of the CDR3 is TGTGCCAGCAGTCCCCTCATGGCCCTCCCCGGGGATCAGCCCCAGCATTTT. Encoded protein: CASSPLMALPGDQPQHF.

This chain uses TRBV27 with TRBJ2-7, with D maybe TRBD2 (6 bases). This CDR3 spans 14 amino acids. Germline V gene sequence: CDR1 MNHEY, CDR2 SMNVEV (reference sequence). The V end was cut by 6 bases, the J end by 2 bases, with 14 bases between. The CDR3 is CASRRGRSAYEQYF. The CDR3 coding sequence is TGTGCCAGCAGAAGAGGGAGGTCTGCCTACGAGCAGTACTTC.

The V call is TRBV28, the J call TRBJ1-3; 7 positions agree with TRBD1. Trimming cost V 1 base and J 4 bases; bases outside gene matches: 7. CDR1 MDHEN and CDR2 SYDVKM come from the germline V gene. The CDR3 loop spans 16 amino acids. CDR3 amino acids: CASSLLVTGTGNTIYF. CDR3 nucleotide sequence: TGTGCCAGCAGTTTATTAGTGACAGGGACAGGAAACACCATATATTTT.

The chain joins TRBV15 to TRBJ2-1, with 8 positions matching TRBD2. Germline-derived CDR1 and CDR2 are LNHNV and YYDKDF (reference sequence). The V and J ends lost 0 bases and 2 bases, in that order; junction bases with no gene match: 6. This CDR3 is 17 amino acids long. The CDR3 region has the DNA TGTGCCACCAGCAGAGAGCAGGGCGGGGGGACCTACAATGAGCAGTTCTTC. Translating it yields CATSREQGGGTYNEQFF.

V usage is TRBV6-5 and J usage is TRBJ2-7; D is ambiguous. This CDR3 has 12 amino acids. Trimming took 6 bases from V and 2 from J, leaving 8 bases between them. In germline, CDR1 is MNHEY, CDR2 SVGAGI. CDR3 bases: TGTGCCAGCAGAAGAAGCACCTACGAGCAGTACTTC. It translates to CASRRSTYEQYF.

This sequence joins TRBV7-2 and TRBJ2-1, with a weak D call TRBD2 (5 bases). V was clipped by 4 bases and J by 9 bases, with 10 bases between them. The CDR3 is 12 residues long. Germline V lookup: CDR1 SGHTA, CDR2 FQGNSA. The CDR3 spells CASSSFRGEQFF. The CDR3 region has the DNA TGTGCCAGCAGCTCGTTTCGGGGTGAGCAGTTCTTC.

This clone was recorded only once. The chain uses TRBV7-8 and TRBJ2-5; 12 nucleotides line up with TRBD1. From germline, CDR1 is SGHVS and CDR2 FQNEAQ. With 4 bases clipped from V and 11 bases from J, the junction kept 11 bases outside the gene matches. The CDR3 has 15 residues. CDR3 loop: CASSSTGTGGGPQYF. Here the CDR3 DNA reads TGTGCCAGCAGCTCTACCGGGACAGGGGGCGGCCCTCAGTACTTC.

On this clone itself: A read error may produce the germline difference seen at one junction end. This rearrangement joins TRBV7-9 to TRBJ2-1, with D maybe TRBD2 (6 bases). Germline-derived CDR1 and CDR2 are SEHNR and FQNEAQ (reference sequence). The CDR3 contains 16 residues. DNA of the CDR3: TGTTCCAGCAGCTCCTTAGCGGTATCCTCCTACAATGAGCAGTTCTTC. Amino acids: CSSSSLAVSSYNEQFF.

This chain connects TRBV16 to TRBJ1-1; a possible D gene is TRBD1 (6 bases). V dropped 4 bases and J dropped 0 bases, with 12 bases sitting between them. Per the germline V gene, CDR1 is KGHSY and CDR2 is FQNENV. The CDR3 has 15 amino acids. The chain's CDR3 is CASSRQGQLNTEAFF. The CDR3 DNA reads as TGTGCCAGCAGCCGGCAGGGGCAGCTGAACACTGAAGCTTTCTTT.

This sequence joins TRBV18 and TRBJ2-2; the D gene is possibly TRBD2 (6 bases). V was clipped by 8 bases and J by 4 bases, with 23 bases between them. The CDR3 loop spans 17 amino acids. Germline V gene data show CDR1 as KGHSH and CDR2 as LQKENI. CDR3: CASQRWGETFGTGELFF. The CDR3 DNA sequence: TGTGCCAGCCAGCGGTGGGGGGAGACCTTCGGCACCGGGGAGCTGTTTTTT.

V gene TRBV7-9 combines with J gene TRBJ2-2; D gene ambiguous. Germline V gene sequence: CDR1 SEHNR, CDR2 FQNEAQ (reference sequence). V gave up 3 bases and J gave up 5 bases, with 4 bases separating them. The CDR3 contains 12 residues. CDR3 nucleotide sequence: TGTGCCAGCAGCTTCGTTACCGGGGAGCTGTTTTTT. It encodes CASSFVTGELFF. The variable domain in full, completed from reference TRBV7-9 and TRBJ2-2, reads DTGVSQNPRHKITKRGQNVTFRCDPISEHNRLYWYRQTLGQGPEFLTYFQNEAQLEKSRLLSDRFSAERPKGSFSTLEIQRTEQGDSAMYLCASSFVTGELFFGEGSRLTVL.

This sequence joins TRBV6-4 and TRBJ1-6; 9 positions match TRBD1. The CDR3 loop spans 14 amino acids. The V and J ends lost 7 bases and 7 bases, in that order; junction bases with no gene match: 5. Germline V gene data show CDR1 as MRHNA and CDR2 as SNTAGT. The CDR3 DNA follows: TGTGCCAGCAACACCGGGACAGGGAATTCACCCCTCCACTTT. It translates to CASNTGTGNSPLHF.

The V gene is TRBV19, the J gene TRBJ2-1; 8 positions match TRBD2. J gave up 8 bases and V 11 bases, and 5 bases lay outside the gene matches. Germline-derived CDR1 and CDR2 are LNHDA and SQIVND (reference sequence). The CDR3 runs to 11 residues. In nucleotides, the CDR3 is TGTGCCGCCTCGGGGGGGCATGAGCAGTTCTTC. It codes for CAASGGHEQFF.